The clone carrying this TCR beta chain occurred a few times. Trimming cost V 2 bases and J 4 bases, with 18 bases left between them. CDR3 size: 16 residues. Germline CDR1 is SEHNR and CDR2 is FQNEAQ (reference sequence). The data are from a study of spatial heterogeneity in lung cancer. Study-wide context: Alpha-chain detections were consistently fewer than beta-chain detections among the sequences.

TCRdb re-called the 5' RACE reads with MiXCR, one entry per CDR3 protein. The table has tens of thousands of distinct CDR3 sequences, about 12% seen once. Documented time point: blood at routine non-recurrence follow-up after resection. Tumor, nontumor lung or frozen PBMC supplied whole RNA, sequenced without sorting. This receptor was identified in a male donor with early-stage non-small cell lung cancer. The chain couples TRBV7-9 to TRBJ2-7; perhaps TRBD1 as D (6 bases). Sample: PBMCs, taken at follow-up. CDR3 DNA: TGTGCCAGCAGCTTATTTGCCAGGGGCAGGGAATACGAGCAGTACTTC. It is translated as CASSLFARGREYEQYF.